What follows are 25 T cell receptor beta chains derived from one specimen sequenced in a study of blood T cell repertoires in COVID-19. The protocol was immunoSEQ multiplex PCR, while the TCRdb copy is restricted to in-frame clones and leaves out a portion. Among around 26,000 clones listed, approximately 66% were seen once. Sequencing was performed on peripheral blood. The receptor source for this set is a man between 60 and 70 years old with active or convalescent COVID-19.

The chain combines TRBV5-1 with TRBJ1-1; the match to TRBD1 covers 9 bases. The V gene end was trimmed by 0 bases and the J gene end by 5 bases; junction bases not matched to a gene: 5. CDR1 is SGHRS and CDR2 is YFSETQ in the germline V gene. This CDR3 is 15 amino acids long. CDR3 residues: CASSLGDRGMTEAFF. The DNA of the CDR3 is TGCGCCAGCAGCTTGGGTGACAGGGGGATGACTGAAGCTTTCTTT.

This clone was counted a few times. V gene TRBV30 combines with J gene TRBJ1-2, with D hard to call. Between the trimmed V and J ends, which lost 3 bases and 0 bases, there was a span of 11 bases. Per the germline V gene, CDR1 is GTSNPN and CDR2 is SVGIG (reference sequence). The CDR3 loop spans 14 amino acids. The CDR3 reads CAWSPPRSNYGYTF. CDR3 DNA: TGTGCCTGGAGCCCCCCTCGGTCTAACTATGGCTACACCTTC.

The chain joins TRBV14 to TRBJ2-4; D is unresolved. The germline CDR1 and CDR2 sequences are SGHDN and FVKESK. The CDR3 loop spans 15 amino acids. Trimming shortened V by 0 bases and J by 0 bases, and 6 bases separated the two germline ends. CDR3 loop: CASSQDGLAKNIQYF. The CDR3, as DNA: TGTGCCAGCAGCCAAGATGGCCTAGCCAAAAACATTCAGTACTTC. Full variable domain (remainder filled in from reference TRBV14 and TRBJ2-4): EAGVTQFPSHSVIEKGQTVTLRCDPISGHDNLYWYRRVMGKEIKFLLHFVKESKQDESGMPNNRFLAERTGGTYSTLKVQPAELEDSGVYFCASSQDGLAKNIQYFGAGTRLSVL.

This chain uses TRBV9 with TRBJ1-1; TRBD1 aligns across 7 bases. V was pared by 0 bases and J by 3 bases, with 5 bases of the junction left unmatched. Germline V CDR1 and CDR2: SGDLS, YYNGEE. The CDR3 totals 15 residues. The CDR3 nucleotides are TGTGCCAGCAGCGTAGAGCCTCAGGGGGACACTGAAGCTTTCTTT. It codes for CASSVEPQGDTEAFF.

The rearrangement joins TRBV5-1 to TRBJ2-4, with TRBD1 matching over 9 bases. J was trimmed by 0 bases and V by 4 bases; bases with no gene match: 14. This CDR3 has 19 amino acids. Germline V gives CDR1 SGHRS, CDR2 YFSETQ. CDR3 amino acids: CASSRSGTGTDLAKNIQYF. The CDR3 coding sequence is TGCGCCAGCAGCCGATCCGGGACAGGGACGGACCTAGCCAAAAACATTCAGTACTTC.

The chain recombines TRBV6-5 with TRBJ2-3, with 11 nucleotides matching TRBD2. Losses at the gene ends were 6 bases for V and 5 bases for J; bases not matched to a gene: 1. Germline values: CDR1 MNHEY, CDR2 SVGAGI. The CDR3 loop spans 13 amino acids. The CDR3 nucleotides are TGTGCCAGCAGACTAGCGGGAGAAGATACGCAGTATTTT. It yields the protein CASRLAGEDTQYF.

The sample holds a few counts of this clone. The chain uses TRBV6-6 and TRBJ1-3; D is unresolved. The CDR3 contains 15 residues. In germline, CDR1 is MNHNY, CDR2 SVGAGI (reference sequence). Between the trimmed V and J ends, which lost 2 bases and 0 bases, there was a span of 8 bases. CDR3 in amino acids: CASSYPSISGNTIYF. The DNA of the CDR3 is TGTGCCAGCAGTTACCCCAGTATCTCTGGAAACACCATATATTTT.

The V call is TRBV6-6, the J call TRBJ1-2; the match to TRBD1 covers 9 bases. Germline V gene lookup returns CDR1 MNHNY and CDR2 SVGAGI (reference sequence). The CDR3 is 12 amino acids. Germline trimming cut 5 bases from V and 11 bases from J; bases unmatched to any gene: 6. Here the CDR3 DNA reads TGTGCCAGCAGTCCGGGACAGGGTAGATACACCTTC. Protein sequence: CASSPGQGRYTF.

This chain joins TRBV2 and TRBJ2-7; no reliable D call. The CDR3 sequence is 12 residues long. The V gene's germline CDR1 is SNHLY and CDR2 FYNNEI. Deletions cut 6 bases from V and 7 bases from J, with 13 bases between. This chain's CDR3 is CASSRLGWEQYF. CDR3 sequence (DNA): TGTGCCAGCAGCAGACTTGGGTGGGAGCAGTACTTC.

The count of this clone is one. The chain uses TRBV7-3 and TRBJ1-2; a possible D gene is TRBD1 (5 bases). V was clipped by 3 bases and J by 3 bases, with 11 bases between them. This CDR3 comprises 14 residues. Per the germline V gene, CDR1 is SGHTA and CDR2 is FQGTGA. The CDR3 nucleotides are TGTGCCAGCAGCTTGGGCGGAGGGGACTATGGCTACACCTTC. It yields the protein CASSLGGGDYGYTF.

The chain has TRBV3-1 (or the pseudogene TRBV3-2) and TRBJ2-5, with 8 nucleotides matching TRBD1. This CDR3 is built from 12 residues. Germline V lookup: CDR1 LGHDT, CDR2 YNNKEL (reference sequence). V lost 6 bases and J lost 3; bases outside the gene matches: 0. The CDR3 DNA reads TGTGCCAGCAGGACAGGGGAAGAGACCCAGTACTTC. Amino acid sequence: CASRTGEETQYF.

The rearrangement joins TRBV11-2 to TRBJ2-7; TRBD2 might be the D (5 bases). V lost 1 base, J lost 4 bases, and 20 bases lay in between. Germline lookup yields CDR1 SGHAT and CDR2 FQNNGV. The CDR3 loop spans 17 amino acids. The CDR3 nucleotides read TGTGCCAGCAGCTTAGTATCCGCTCGCGGGCTCCCTTACGAGCAGTACTTC. Its protein product is CASSLVSARGLPYEQYF.

V is TRBV18 and J is TRBJ1-4; D unclear. This CDR3 has 15 residues. CDR1 is KGHSH, CDR2 LQKENI, per germline. Between the trimmed V and J ends, which lost 6 bases and 4 bases, there was a span of 15 bases. CDR3 amino acids: CASSEAGAGNEKLFF. CDR3 sequence (DNA): TGTGCCAGCTCTGAGGCGGGAGCCGGTAATGAAAAACTGTTTTTT.

The chain recombines TRBV5-1 with TRBJ1-1, with D tentatively TRBD1 (5 bases). The CDR3 contains 14 residues. The germline gives CDR1 SGHRS, CDR2 YFSETQ. V lost 0 bases, J lost 4 bases, and 10 bases lay in between. The CDR3 loop is CASSLGGGSTEAFF. The DNA for the CDR3 is TGCGCCAGCAGCTTGGGGGGCGGGAGCACTGAAGCTTTCTTT.

Details on this clone: The same CDR3 can be traced to other DNA sequences in this sample. This sequence joins TRBV7-9 and TRBJ1-3; tentatively, D is TRBD1 (5 bases). The CDR3 runs to 15 residues. The V end was cut by 1 base, the J end by 2 bases, with 9 bases between. Germline lookup yields CDR1 SEHNR and CDR2 FQNEAQ (reference sequence). The DNA of the CDR3 is TGTGCCAGCAGCTTAGGGGGACTTACTGGAAACACCATATATTTT. It is translated as CASSLGGLTGNTIYF.

V usage is TRBV10-3 and J usage is TRBJ2-3; 9 bases line up with TRBD2. The CDR3 totals 13 residues. Germline V gene sequence: CDR1 ENHRY, CDR2 SYGVKD. The V and J ends lost 10 bases and 4 bases, in that order; junction bases with no gene match: 6. The CDR3 reads CATLAGEADTQYF. The CDR3 DNA reads TGTGCCACCTTAGCGGGAGAAGCAGATACGCAGTATTTT.

The chain uses TRBV5-6 and TRBJ1-2; 8 nucleotides match TRBD1. Germline assignment: CDR1 SGHDT and CDR2 YYEEEE. The CDR3 loop spans 14 amino acids. J lost 0 bases, V lost 3 bases, and 1 base had no gene match. The CDR3 DNA is TGTGCCAGCAGCTCGGGACAGGCTAACTATGGCTACACCTTC. It yields the protein CASSSGQANYGYTF.

This clone was seen only a few times. V and J are TRBV6-6 and TRBJ2-7; no clear D gene. The ends were cut back, 5 bases at V and 1 base at J, with 6 bases in the middle. The CDR3 loop spans 12 amino acids. Germline V gene sequence: CDR1 MNHNY, CDR2 SVGAGI (reference sequence). In DNA, the CDR3 is TGTGCCAGCAGTGTCGTGTCCTACGAGCAGTACTTC. Protein sequence: CASSVVSYEQYF.

The chain uses TRBV11-1 and TRBJ1-2; no reliable D call. The CDR3 is 14 amino acids. The V end was cut by 1 base, the J end by 5 bases, with 11 bases between. The germline V gene encodes CDR1 SGHAT and CDR2 FQDESV (reference sequence). The CDR3 loop reads CASSLDEFKYGYTF. The CDR3, as DNA: TGTGCCAGCAGCTTAGACGAGTTCAAATATGGCTACACCTTC.

The chain uses TRBV4-2 and TRBJ2-7; 11 bases are shared with TRBD1. The CDR3 has 14 residues. Germline assignment: CDR1 LGHNA and CDR2 YNFKEQ. The J segment lost 1 base and the V segment lost 4 bases, leaving 0 bases of the junction unmatched. The DNA for the CDR3 is TGTGCCAGCAGCCGGGACAGGGGGTCCTACGAGCAGTACTTC. As protein: CASSRDRGSYEQYF.

Of note for this clone: At one boundary the junction diverges from the germline segment, which might be a read error. The V and J genes are TRBV7-7 and TRBJ2-5, with TRBD1 matching 7 bases. The CDR3 runs 15 residues. Germline assignment: CDR1 SSHAT and CDR2 FNYEAQ (reference sequence). DNA of the CDR3: TGTGCTAGCAGCTTCGGAGCAGGGGGCCAAGAGACCCAGTACTTC. Its translation is CASSFGAGGQETQYF.

This clone has just a few counts. The CDR3 is CASSVEGGSYEQYF. The CDR3, as DNA: TGTGCCAGCAGCGTAGAGGGAGGCTCCTACGAGCAGTACTTC. The V call is TRBV9, the J call TRBJ2-7; D possibly corresponds to TRBD2 (6 bases). This CDR3 has 14 amino acids. The V end lost 0 bases, the J end lost 0 bases, and 7 bases lay between the germline ends. Looked up from germline, CDR1 is SGDLS and CDR2 is YYNGEE.

This clone showed up just a few times. V usage is TRBV3-1 (or the pseudogene TRBV3-2) and J usage is TRBJ1-1, with D possibly being TRBD1 (6 bases). The V end lost 0 bases, the J end lost 9 bases, and 11 bases lay between the germline ends. The length of the CDR3 is 13 residues. Per germline, CDR1 LGHDT and CDR2 YNNKEL (reference sequence). As DNA, the CDR3 is TGTGCCAGCAGCCAAGAGGGGGGGCGTAAAGCTTTCTTT. Translating gives CASSQEGGRKAFF.

There are a few counts of this clone. The rearrangement links TRBV18 to TRBJ2-7; tentative D call: TRBD2 (5 bases). Germline CDR1 KGHSH, CDR2 LQKENI. V lost 2 bases and J 0 bases, leaving 11 bases between the germline ends. This CDR3 spans 15 amino acids. The CDR3 protein is CASSPGGFSSYEQYF. The CDR3 DNA follows: TGTGCCAGCTCACCAGGCGGGTTCAGCTCCTACGAGCAGTACTTC. Full variable domain (remainder filled in from reference TRBV18 and TRBJ2-7): NAGVMQNPRHLVRRRGQEARLRCSPMKGHSHVYWYRQLPEEGLKFMVYLQKENIIDESGMPKERFSAEFPKEGPSILRIQQVVRGDSAAYFCASSPGGFSSYEQYFGPGTRLTVT.

V and J are TRBV3-1 (or the pseudogene TRBV3-2) and TRBJ1-6; TRBD1 might be the D (5 bases). The V gene lost 6 bases and the J gene lost 2 bases, with 14 bases spanning the gap. The CDR3 has 16 amino acids. CDR1 LGHDT and CDR2 YNNKEL come from the germline V gene (reference sequence). The CDR3, as DNA: TGTGCCAGCAGTCCGGGAGGGGACCCCTATAATTCACCCCTCCACTTT. The encoded protein is CASSPGGDPYNSPLHF.